Following are 9 T cell receptor beta chains from one sample sequenced in a study of T cells after posttransplantation cyclophosphamide. Profiling relied on immunoSEQ multiplex PCR, and the TCRdb table lists in-frame clones only, not all of them. The sample includes tens of thousands of clones, none of them occurring once. Sequencing was performed on PBMCs. These receptor sequences come from a man in his fifties in good health, CMV-negative, and a related stem cell transplant donor.

CDR3 protein: CASSRLAFNQPQHF. The CDR3 DNA sequence: TGTGCCAGCAGTAGACTGGCTTTCAATCAGCCCCAGCATTTT. This chain uses TRBV7-9 with TRBJ1-5; D ambiguous. The V and J ends lost 6 bases and 3 bases respectively, with 12 bases between them. CDR3 length: 14 residues. CDR1 is SEHNR and CDR2 is FQNEAQ in the germline V gene (reference sequence).

This clone was recorded many times. The chain links TRBV4-1 to TRBJ1-3, with D tentatively TRBD1 (5 bases). Germline CDR1 reads MGHRA; CDR2 reads YSYEKL. CDR3 length equals 17 residues. The V end lost 0 bases, the J end lost 0 bases, and 12 bases lay between the germline ends. The CDR3 spells CASSQEWTSNSGNTIYF. The CDR3 DNA reads as TGCGCCAGCAGCCAAGAGTGGACAAGCAACTCTGGAAACACCATATATTTT.

This clone has ten or more counts. This sequence joins TRBV19 and TRBJ2-7; D uncertain. This CDR3 contains 14 residues. V lost 7 bases, J lost 3 bases, and 16 bases lay in between. In germline, CDR1 is LNHDA, CDR2 SQIVND (reference sequence). CDR3 region: CASIRLSASYEQYF. CDR3 bases: TGTGCCAGTATAAGACTCTCCGCTAGCTACGAGCAGTACTTC.

This clone rates as medium-sized (0.01 to 0.1%). The sample has other DNA sequences that encode this CDR3 too. V is TRBV5-1 and J is TRBJ1-1, with D unclear. With 0 bases removed from V and 1 base from J, the gap between germline ends came to 7 bases. This CDR3 region has 14 residues. Germline assignment: CDR1 SGHRS and CDR2 YFSETQ. The CDR3 region has the DNA TGCGCCAGCAGCTTGGATGGAGGGAACACTGAAGCTTTCTTT. It yields the protein CASSLDGGNTEAFF.

This clone has at least ten counts. The chain has TRBV19 and TRBJ1-1; 11 bases align to TRBD1. The CDR3 has 14 amino acids. Germline CDR1 reads LNHDA; CDR2 reads SQIVND (reference sequence). J gave up 5 bases and V 4 bases, and 3 bases lay outside the gene matches. This chain's CDR3 is CASSTGQGGTEAFF. CDR3 in DNA: TGTGCCAGTAGTACGGGACAGGGGGGGACTGAAGCTTTCTTT.

This clone was seen ten or more times. The V gene is TRBV5-1, the J gene TRBJ1-4, with 7 bases lining up with TRBD1. This CDR3 has 15 residues. V was clipped by 1 base and J by 4 bases; unmatched bases: 4. Germline V gene data show CDR1 as SGHRS and CDR2 as YFSETQ. The CDR3 here is CASSLSGTVNEKLFF. CDR3 coding DNA: TGCGCCAGCAGCTTGTCCGGGACAGTTAATGAAAAACTGTTTTTT.

There are many counts of this clone. The chain is built from TRBV27 and TRBJ1-5; weak D call: TRBD1 (6 bases). In germline, CDR1 is MNHEY, CDR2 SMNVEV (reference sequence). The germline V and J ends were trimmed by 2 bases and 4 bases, with 12 bases remaining between them. The CDR3 contains 15 residues. CDR3 nucleotide sequence: TGTGCCAGCAGTTTAATTGGCCAGGGGAATCAGCCCCAGCATTTT. As protein: CASSLIGQGNQPQHF.

At least ten counts were recorded for this clone. Different DNA sequences within this sample yield the same CDR3. The chain uses TRBV7-9 and TRBJ1-3; the match to TRBD1 covers 8 bases. This CDR3 contains 15 residues. Trimming removed 2 bases from V and 1 base from J; junction bases left unmatched: 1. Germline CDR1 reads SEHNR; CDR2 reads FQNEAQ (reference sequence). The CDR3 here is CASSLQGASGNTIYF. The CDR3 DNA sequence: TGTGCCAGCAGCTTACAGGGGGCGTCTGGAAACACCATATATTTT.

This clone was detected ten times or more. V is TRBV2 and J is TRBJ2-5; TRBD2 agrees at 10 bases. The CDR3 extends over 15 amino acids. CDR1 and CDR2 from the germline V gene are SNHLY and FYNNEI. V shed 5 bases and J 4 bases; nucleotides not matched to a gene: 7. The CDR3 DNA reads TGTGCCAGCAGTTCAGGACTAGCGGACGGAGAGACCCAGTACTTC. This codes for CASSSGLADGETQYF.